These 9 T cell receptor beta chains originate from one sample sequenced in a study of Ad26.COV2.S vaccination and SARS-CoV-2 variants. The repertoire was sequenced with immunoSEQ multiplex PCR; TCRdb's copy has only in-frame clones and lacks some. The sample carries about 460,000 clones, 80% to 90% recorded once. Regarding treatment: 19 received Ad26.COV2.S at low or high dose, single or two shots; 5 received placebo; per-sample allocation not given. Collection of samples fell on day 63 after the first vaccine or placebo injection. Specimen: peripheral blood, collected in a trial of Ad26.COV2.S vaccine versus placebo. These receptors all stem from a person aged 18-60 years who received the Ad26.COV2.S COVID-19 vaccine or a placebo.

The V and J genes are TRBV28 and TRBJ1-6, with D unclear. Trimming took 7 bases from V and 6 from J, leaving 7 bases between them. The CDR3 is 12 amino acids. CDR1 MDHEN and CDR2 SYDVKM come from the germline V gene. The CDR3 coding sequence is TGTGCCAGCAACAGCCTTAATTCACCCCTCCACTTT. This encodes CASNSLNSPLHF.

CDR3 sequence (DNA): TGCGCCAGCAGCTTGGACGAGGGGGCCATCGGCAATGAGCAGTTCTTC. The encoded protein is CASSLDEGAIGNEQFF. V gene TRBV5-1 combines with J gene TRBJ2-1, with TRBD1 identical over 7 bases. Germline V gives CDR1 SGHRS, CDR2 YFSETQ. The CDR3 is 16 amino acids. The V gene end was trimmed by 0 bases and the J gene end by 6 bases; junction bases not matched to a gene: 9.

V and J are TRBV19 and TRBJ2-1; D not resolved. This CDR3 has 13 amino acids. Trimming removed 7 bases from V and 0 bases from J, with 7 bases in between. From germline, CDR1 is LNHDA and CDR2 SQIVND (reference sequence). The chain's CDR3 is CASTPGSYNEQFF. The CDR3 nucleotides read TGTGCCAGTACCCCCGGCTCCTACAATGAGCAGTTCTTC.

For the CDR3, the DNA is TGTGCCAGCAGCCAAGTTGCCCCCACTCGGGGCGTCCTGACTTTC. Translating gives CASSQVAPTRGVLTF. The genes are TRBV14 and TRBJ2-6, with D perhaps matching TRBD2 (5 bases). There are 15 residues in the CDR3. V lost 1 base, J lost 12 bases, and 16 bases lay in between. Germline V CDR1 and CDR2: SGHDN, FVKESK.

The chain carries TRBV19 and TRBJ1-2; the D gene is possibly TRBD1 (5 bases). The CDR3 is 17 residues long. CDR1 is LNHDA, CDR2 SQIVND, per germline (reference sequence). V dropped 0 bases and J dropped 3 bases, with 17 bases sitting between them. The CDR3 nucleotides read TGTGCCAGTAGTATAGATGAAGCACGGCGGGGGTACTATGGCTACACCTTC. It is translated as CASSIDEARRGYYGYTF. The full variable domain, in which reference TRBV19 and TRBJ1-2 provide the parts outside the CDR3, is DGGITQSPKYLFRKEGQNVTLSCEQNLNHDAMYWYRQDPGQGLRLIYYSQIVNDFQKGDIAEGYSVSREKKESFPLTVTSAQKNPTAFYLCASSIDEARRGYYGYTFGSGTRLTVV.

The chain is built from TRBV7-6 and TRBJ2-7; maybe TRBD1 (6 bases). CDR3 length: 15 residues. V shed 5 bases and J shed 2 bases, with 16 bases lying between them. Looked up from germline, CDR1 is SGHVS and CDR2 is FNYEAQ. The CDR3 DNA follows: TGTGCCAGCAGCCTGGGACACCTTTTGACCTACGAGCAGTACTTC. This translates into CASSLGHLLTYEQYF. Complete variable domain (other parts from reference TRBV7-6 and TRBJ2-7): GAGVSQSPRYKVTKRGQDVALRCDPISGHVSLYWYRQALGQGPEFLTYFNYEAQQDKSGLPNDRFSAERPEGSISTLTIQRTEQRDSAMYRCASSLGHLLTYEQYFGPGTRLTVT.

The rearrangement joins TRBV7-9 to TRBJ1-1; D unresolved. This CDR3 is built from 11 residues. Germline CDR1 SEHNR, CDR2 FQNEAQ (reference sequence). Trimming stripped 7 bases from V and 5 bases from J, with 8 bases between. For the CDR3, the DNA is TGTGCCAGCATCGGAGGGACTGAAGCTTTCTTT. Translation gives CASIGGTEAFF.

Worth noting for this clone: The sample contains more than one DNA sequence encoding this CDR3. The gene calls are TRBV7-2 and TRBJ1-5; TRBD1 aligns across 7 bases. Germline V gene data show CDR1 as SGHTA and CDR2 as FQGNSA. CDR3 length: 14 residues. Losses at the gene ends were 5 bases for V and 1 base for J; bases not matched to a gene: 2. The CDR3 DNA reads TGTGCCAGCAGCCTACAGGGGAGCAATCAGCCCCAGCATTTT. It is translated as CASSLQGSNQPQHF.

As regards this clone: The junction shows a germline mismatch at one end, possibly a read error. This chain links TRBV7-7 with TRBJ1-5; 9 bases match TRBD1. Germline V gives CDR1 SSHAT, CDR2 FNYEAQ (reference sequence). There are 18 residues in the CDR3. The CDR3 region is CASSLVTGTGRAFQPQHF. The CDR3 DNA sequence: TGTGCTAGCAGCTTAGTAACCGGGACAGGGAGGGCTTTCCAGCCCCAGCATTTT. Combining the CDR3 with reference TRBV7-7 and TRBJ1-5 gives the whole variable domain GAGVSQSPRYKVTKRGQDVTLRCDPISSHATLYWYQQALGQGPEFLTYFNYEAQPDKSGLPSDRFSAERPEGSISTLTIQRTEQRDSAMYRCASSLVTGTGRAFQPQHFGDGTRLSIL.